The TCR beta chain described here comes from a study of response to subunit inactivated influenza vaccine. The study's findings and limits: The authors suggested that few new T cells are recruited per seasonal influenza vaccination.

The V and J ends lost 5 bases and 3 bases respectively, with 8 bases between them. Germline assignment: CDR1 DFQATT and CDR2 SNEGSKA (reference sequence). This CDR3 region has 11 residues. About this clonotype: Its antigen is unidentified.

Using its own MiXCR run on the RT-PCR reads, TCRdb lists one record per CDR3 protein. The table has 450,000 to 600,000 distinct CDR3 sequences, approximately 16% seen once. This sequence was found in a man between 50 and 75 years old who received an inactivated influenza vaccine. Specimen: CD4+ T cells sorted from PBMCs, collected around 25 months after vaccination. The V and J genes are TRBV20-1 and TRBJ2-7, with D perhaps matching TRBD1 (6 bases). The CDR3 loop is CSALGGYEQYF. The CDR3 DNA reads as TGCAGTGCTTTAGGGGGCTACGAGCAGTACTTC.